This T cell receptor (beta chain) was sequenced in a study of blood T cell repertoires in COVID-19. For the study at large: The study drew acute and convalescent COVID-19 samples from the United States, Italy and Spain. PBMCs, B-cell-depleted T cells, or T cells provided the cDNA or gDNA that made up the material.

Trimming left V 8 bases short and J 1 base short, with 11 bases between. The CDR3 extends over 13 amino acids. Germline CDR1 is SGHVS and CDR2 is FQNEAQ. A Seattle source enrolled patients during active infection and followed them longitudinally. Per the original data handling: Amplifying reference gene primers gave estimates of nucleated cell counts. Here immunoSEQ multiplex PCR was the method, and the copy in TCRdb shows in-frame clones only, minus some. V, J and clone size derive from that table, while D and trimming were established from the DNA sequence. The sample has fewer than 250,000 clones, around 89% seen once; the top ten hold less than 3%.

Sequenced material: peripheral blood. The receptor was derived from a man aged 30 to 45 with COVID-19, enrolled during active disease. The J gene is TRBJ1-1, the V gene TRBV7-8, with D possibly being TRBD1 (5 bases). For the CDR3, the DNA is TGTGCCAGCGGGCAGGGCCCGAACACTGAAGCTTTCTTT. This gives the protein CASGQGPNTEAFF.